The 30 T cell receptor beta chains reported below all come from one sample, sequenced in a study of OX40 agonist ivuxolimab in advanced cancers. Data came from immunoSEQ multiplex PCR; TCRdb stores just in-frame clones and leaves some out. The sample records roughly 70,000 clones, less than 85% being singletons. The material was CD4+ or CD8+ T cells sorted from blood, obtained in a trial of the OX40 agonist ivuxolimab. Every receptor here comes from an adult with an advanced solid tumor such as melanoma, head and neck, liver or kidney cancer.

This clone was observed a single time. V gene TRBV27 combines with J gene TRBJ1-5; the D is unclear. The CDR3 runs to 14 residues. Trimming stripped 5 bases from V and 5 bases from J, with 13 bases between. Germline CDR1 reads MNHEY; CDR2 reads SMNVEV (reference sequence). The CDR3 sequence is CASSRRTGDQPQHF. The DNA for the CDR3 is TGTGCCAGCAGTCGCCGGACTGGGGATCAGCCCCAGCATTTT.

This chain joins TRBV7-8 and TRBJ1-2; 8 bases align to TRBD1. The CDR3 sequence is 18 residues long. The ends lost 4 bases at V and 4 bases at J; junction bases unmatched: 17. Germline V gene sequence: CDR1 SGHVS, CDR2 FQNEAQ. CDR3 sequence reads: CASSSALGAGGAPYGYTF. CDR3 nucleotides: TGTGCCAGCAGCTCCGCGTTAGGGGCAGGGGGCGCTCCCTATGGCTACACCTTC.

The chain uses TRBV5-1 and TRBJ1-1; perhaps TRBD1 as D (5 bases). This CDR3 region has 13 residues. V was pared by 5 bases and J by 4 bases, with 12 bases between. In germline, CDR1 is SGHRS, CDR2 YFSETQ. CDR3 in amino acids: CASREWGGTEAFF. For the CDR3, the DNA is TGCGCCAGCAGAGAGTGGGGCGGCACTGAAGCTTTCTTT.

V and J are TRBV7-2 and TRBJ2-1; perhaps TRBD1 as D (5 bases). The CDR3 runs 12 residues. Trimming pared 5 bases from V and 15 bases from J, leaving 17 bases between. Germline V lookup: CDR1 SGHTA, CDR2 FQGNSA. CDR3 amino acids: CASSPDVGPRFF. CDR3 sequence (DNA): TGTGCCAGCAGCCCAGATGTGGGGCCGAGGTTCTTC.

CDR3 bases: TGTGCCAGCAGTGATAGGGGATCGGGTACTGAAGCTTTCTTT. Its translation: CASSDRGSGTEAFF. This chain links TRBV6-1 with TRBJ1-1; weak D call: TRBD1 (5 bases). CDR1 and CDR2 (germline): MNHNS, SASEGT. Trimming cost V 3 bases and J 5 bases, with 13 bases left between them. The CDR3 has 14 residues.

This chain joins TRBV5-1 and TRBJ1-6; weak D call: TRBD1 (5 bases). The CDR3 is made up of 14 amino acids. Trimming took off 0 bases at V and 10 bases at J, with 11 bases between the two ends. The V gene's germline CDR1 is SGHRS and CDR2 YFSETQ. The DNA for the CDR3 is TGCGCCAGCAGCTTGGGGGGCTTGGGCTCACCCCTCCACTTT. Its protein is CASSLGGLGSPLHF.

The gene calls are TRBV5-1 and TRBJ1-2, with TRBD1 matching 8 bases. The CDR3 runs to 16 residues. Trimming took 3 bases from V and 1 from J; bases not matched to a gene: 8. Germline V gives CDR1 SGHRS, CDR2 YFSETQ. CDR3 DNA sequence: TGCGCCAGCAGCTACAACAGGGGGGTTATTAACTATGGCTACACCTTC. It is translated as CASSYNRGVINYGYTF.

This chain uses TRBV6-6 with TRBJ2-7, with D hard to call. Trimming pared 4 bases from V and 2 bases from J, leaving 9 bases between. The CDR3 has 13 residues. Per the germline V gene, CDR1 is MNHNY and CDR2 is SVGAGI (reference sequence). The CDR3 DNA sequence: TGTGCCAGCAGTTCCCCGCCGGCCTACGAGCAGTACTTC. It encodes CASSSPPAYEQYF.

The rearrangement links TRBV5-4 to TRBJ1-2; 9 nucleotides agree with TRBD1. The CDR3 runs 13 residues. The V gene's germline CDR1 is SGHNT and CDR2 YYREEE (reference sequence). V lost 4 bases, J lost 7 bases, and 5 bases stayed unmatched. Here the CDR3 DNA reads TGTGCCAGCAGCGTACAGGGGGCCAGTGGCTACACCTTC. As protein: CASSVQGASGYTF.

About this clone: Additional DNA sequences in this sample encode the identical CDR3. The CDR3 coding sequence is TGTGCCAGCAGCTTAGTCTACCCCCCCCTCGAGCAGTACTTC. Translating gives CASSLVYPPLEQYF. The chain joins TRBV11-2 to TRBJ2-7; D not resolved. The V end lost 1 base, the J end lost 6 bases, and 13 bases lay between the germline ends. Germline CDR1 reads SGHAT; CDR2 reads FQNNGV. The CDR3 totals 14 residues. Full variable domain (outside the CDR3, taken from reference TRBV11-2 and TRBJ2-7): EAGVAQSPRYKIIEKRQSVAFWCNPISGHATLYWYQQILGQGPKLLIQFQNNGVVDDSQLPKDRFSAERLKGVDSTLKIQPAKLEDSAVYLCASSLVYPPLEQYFGPGTRLTVT.

The chain combines TRBV7-8 with TRBJ1-5, with 9 positions matching TRBD1. In germline, CDR1 is SGHVS, CDR2 FQNEAQ. This CDR3 region has 15 residues. Unmatched junction bases numbered 2, after V lost 0 bases and J lost 5 bases. Here the CDR3 DNA reads TGTGCCAGCAGCTTAGCGGGACAGGGATATCAGCCCCAGCATTTT. This codes for CASSLAGQGYQPQHF.

CDR3 sequence reads: CSVRQGDSAGELFF. The CDR3 DNA follows: TGCAGCGTTCGCCAGGGGGATAGCGCCGGGGAGCTGTTTTTT. The V call is TRBV29-1, the J call TRBJ2-2, with TRBD1 identical over 7 bases. Germline assignment: CDR1 SQVTM and CDR2 ANQGSEA. V shed 5 bases, J shed 6 bases, and the junction held 9 bases outside the gene matches. The CDR3 spans 14 residues.

This chain links TRBV9 with TRBJ2-2; 12 bases map to TRBD1. The junction had 7 bases not matched to a gene; V was cut back by 4 bases and J by 6 bases. There are 16 residues in the CDR3. Germline CDR1 and CDR2: SGDLS and YYNGEE. The CDR3 DNA sequence: TGTGCCAGCAGCCTCACCGGGACAGGGGGCTCCGGGGAGCTGTTTTTT. Protein product: CASSLTGTGGSGELFF.

V gene TRBV30 combines with J gene TRBJ1-1; D not resolved. The CDR3 loop spans 12 amino acids. The germline V gene has CDR1 GTSNPN and CDR2 SVGIG (reference sequence). V was shortened by 6 bases and J by 3 bases, with 11 bases between the two germline ends. For the CDR3, the DNA is TGTGCCTGCGTCCGGCACGACACTGAAGCTTTCTTT. As protein: CACVRHDTEAFF.

The chain carries TRBV4-1 and TRBJ2-7; 11 bases are a match to TRBD2. The CDR3 extends over 16 amino acids. Germline values: CDR1 MGHRA, CDR2 YSYEKL. Trimming at V came to 5 bases and at J to 3 bases, leaving 9 bases not matched to a gene. The chain's CDR3 is CASSSILGTSGYEQYF. CDR3 bases: TGCGCCAGCAGCTCCATTCTCGGGACTAGCGGCTACGAGCAGTACTTC.

This chain connects TRBV5-1 to TRBJ1-5, with 7 nucleotides matching TRBD1. V was pared by 1 base and J by 5 bases, with 3 bases of the junction left unmatched. The CDR3 loop spans 14 amino acids. Germline V lookup: CDR1 SGHRS, CDR2 YFSETQ. DNA of the CDR3: TGCGCCAGCAGCTTGTCAGGGGGATATCAGCCCCAGCATTTT. Its translation is CASSLSGGYQPQHF.

V gene TRBV5-4 combines with J gene TRBJ2-7; D not resolved. Germline V lookup: CDR1 SGHNT, CDR2 YYREEE (reference sequence). The CDR3 is 15 amino acids. V was pared by 2 bases and J by 2 bases, with 14 bases between. For the CDR3, the DNA is TGTGCCAGCAGCTTAGGGCCAGTCGATACCTACGAGCAGTACTTC. Translation: CASSLGPVDTYEQYF.

This sequence joins TRBV11-2 and TRBJ2-3; D not resolved. Looked up from germline, CDR1 is SGHAT and CDR2 is FQNNGV. CDR3 length equals 12 residues. With 6 bases removed from V and 8 bases from J, the gap between germline ends came to 12 bases. CDR3 DNA sequence: TGTGCCAGCAGTATAGAGGAGCGTACGCAGTATTTT. Protein product: CASSIEERTQYF.

CDR3 sequence reads: CATYKPNTIYF. The CDR3 region has the DNA TGTGCCACCTATAAACCGAACACCATATATTTT. This rearrangement joins TRBV28 to TRBJ1-3; the D is unclear. Germline lookup yields CDR1 MDHEN and CDR2 SYDVKM. The CDR3 length is 11 residues. V gave up 10 bases and J gave up 7 bases, with 11 bases separating them. The full variable domain, completed using reference TRBV28 and TRBJ1-3, is DVKVTQSSRYLVKRTGEKVFLECVQDMDHENMFWYRQDPGLGLRLIYFSYDVKMKEKGDIPEGYSVSREKKERFSLILESASTNQTSMYLCATYKPNTIYFGEGSWLTVV.

The chain couples TRBV11-2 to TRBJ2-2; 8 bases are shared with TRBD2. The CDR3 extends over 15 amino acids. With 4 bases clipped from V and 2 bases from J, the junction kept 3 bases outside the gene matches. Germline V lookup: CDR1 SGHAT, CDR2 FQNNGV. CDR3 DNA sequence: TGTGCCAGCAGCTGGAGCGGGGGAAACACCGGGGAGCTGTTTTTT. Amino acid sequence: CASSWSGGNTGELFF.

This clone was recorded only once. The rearrangement uses TRBV4-1 and TRBJ1-2, with 7 bases identical to TRBD1. In germline, CDR1 is MGHRA, CDR2 YSYEKL. The CDR3 loop spans 15 amino acids. The V segment lost 1 base and the J segment 3 bases; nucleotides outside the gene matches: 5. CDR3: CASSQVRQGHYGYTF. The CDR3 DNA reads TGCGCCAGCAGCCAAGTCCGACAGGGTCACTATGGCTACACCTTC.

This clone was seen more than once but under ten times. The CDR3 region is CASSPKTRVGNEQFF. The CDR3 DNA is TGTGCCAGCAGCCCGAAGACTAGAGTCGGCAATGAGCAGTTCTTC. The V and J genes are TRBV7-9 and TRBJ2-1, with D perhaps TRBD2 (6 bases). Trimming took 5 bases from V and 6 from J, leaving 17 bases between them. Germline V gene data show CDR1 as SEHNR and CDR2 as FQNEAQ (reference sequence). The CDR3 contains 15 residues.

The CDR3 is CASSLERFGYTF. The CDR3 region has the DNA TGCGCCAGCAGCTTGGAACGGTTTGGCTACACCTTC. The chain links TRBV5-1 to TRBJ1-2; the D is unclear. This CDR3 has 12 amino acids. CDR1 SGHRS and CDR2 YFSETQ come from the germline V gene. V was pared by 0 bases and J by 7 bases, with 7 bases between.

The V call is TRBV5-1, the J call TRBJ1-3, with D maybe TRBD1 (5 bases). The germline V gene has CDR1 SGHRS and CDR2 YFSETQ. CDR3 length equals 16 residues. Deletions cut 0 bases from V and 0 bases from J, with 10 bases between. The CDR3 protein is CASSLERGGSGNTIYF. The CDR3 DNA follows: TGCGCCAGCAGCTTGGAGCGGGGGGGCTCTGGAAACACCATATATTTT.

The chain employs TRBV6-5 and TRBJ1-3; D call uncertain. Germline CDR1 MNHEY, CDR2 SVGAGI. Deletions cut 5 bases from V and 10 bases from J, with 12 bases between. The CDR3 consists of 12 residues. DNA for the CDR3: TGTGCCAGCAGTCAGGATGGTCTGACCATATATTTT. Translated: CASSQDGLTIYF.

The gene calls are TRBV5-6 and TRBJ2-2, with D unclear. The CDR3 consists of 12 residues. Germline CDR1 and CDR2: SGHDT and YYEEEE. Trimming pared 2 bases from V and 3 bases from J, leaving 2 bases between. Here the CDR3 DNA reads TGTGCCAGCAGCTTCGACACCGGGGAGCTGTTTTTT. As protein: CASSFDTGELFF.

The chain employs TRBV6-1 and TRBJ2-7, with D unclear. This CDR3 has 15 residues. V was trimmed by 6 bases and J by 0 bases, leaving 15 bases between them. Per the germline V gene, CDR1 is MNHNS and CDR2 is SASEGT. As DNA, the CDR3 is TGTGCCAGCAGCAGAGCTGGGCAGGCCTCCTACGAGCAGTACTTC. Translating it yields CASSRAGQASYEQYF.

The J gene is TRBJ2-5, the V gene TRBV18, with D perhaps assigned TRBD1 or TRBD2 (5 bases each). This CDR3 has 13 residues. The germline V and J ends were trimmed by 4 bases and 1 base, with 7 bases remaining between them. Per germline, CDR1 KGHSH and CDR2 LQKENI. The CDR3 region has the DNA TGTGCCAGCTCACGGGGGTTCCAAGAGACCCAGTACTTC. This encodes CASSRGFQETQYF.

V gene TRBV5-4 combines with J gene TRBJ2-7, with unresolved D. Per germline, CDR1 SGHNT and CDR2 YYREEE (reference sequence). The CDR3 is 12 amino acids. Trimming removed 2 bases from V and 0 bases from J, with 3 bases in between. CDR3 amino acids: CASSLSSYEQYF. In DNA, the CDR3 is TGTGCCAGCAGCTTATCCTCCTACGAGCAGTACTTC.

The V and J genes are TRBV29-1 and TRBJ2-2, with 8 bases lining up with TRBD1. This CDR3 is 16 amino acids long. CDR1 SQVTM and CDR2 ANQGSEA come from the germline V gene. The J segment lost 1 base and the V segment lost 0 bases, leaving 4 bases of the junction unmatched. CDR3 protein: CSVEDLGTGNTGELFF. CDR3 sequence (DNA): TGCAGCGTTGAAGATTTGGGGACAGGGAACACCGGGGAGCTGTTTTTT.